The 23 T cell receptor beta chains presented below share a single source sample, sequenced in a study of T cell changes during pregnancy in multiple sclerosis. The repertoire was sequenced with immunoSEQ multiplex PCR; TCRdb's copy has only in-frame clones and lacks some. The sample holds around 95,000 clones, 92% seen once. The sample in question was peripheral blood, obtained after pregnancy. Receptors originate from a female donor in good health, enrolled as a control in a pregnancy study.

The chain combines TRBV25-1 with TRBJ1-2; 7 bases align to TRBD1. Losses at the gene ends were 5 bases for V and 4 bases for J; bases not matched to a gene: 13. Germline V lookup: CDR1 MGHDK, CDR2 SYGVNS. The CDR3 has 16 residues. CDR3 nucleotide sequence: TGTGCCAGCAGTCCACCACGACAGGGAAGCCCCTATGGCTACACCTTC. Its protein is CASSPPRQGSPYGYTF.

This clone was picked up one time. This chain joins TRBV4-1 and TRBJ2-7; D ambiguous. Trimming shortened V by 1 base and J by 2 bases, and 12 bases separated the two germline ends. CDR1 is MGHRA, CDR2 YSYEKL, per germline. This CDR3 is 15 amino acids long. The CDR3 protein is CASSQAPTFTYEQYF. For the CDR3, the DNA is TGCGCCAGCAGCCAAGCCCCGACTTTCACCTACGAGCAGTACTTC.

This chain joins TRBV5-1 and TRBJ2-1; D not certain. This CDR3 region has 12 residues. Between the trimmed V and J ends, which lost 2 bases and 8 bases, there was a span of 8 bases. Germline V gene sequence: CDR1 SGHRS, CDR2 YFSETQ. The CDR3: CASSLGEDEQFF. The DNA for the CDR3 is TGCGCCAGCAGCTTAGGAGAGGATGAGCAGTTCTTC.

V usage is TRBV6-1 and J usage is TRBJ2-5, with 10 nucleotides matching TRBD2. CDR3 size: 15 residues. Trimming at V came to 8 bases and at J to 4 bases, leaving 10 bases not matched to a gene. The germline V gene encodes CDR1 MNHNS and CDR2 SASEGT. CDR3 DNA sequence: TGTGCCAGCGCTGAAAGCGGGGGGGCGAGAGAGACCCAGTACTTC. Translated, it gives CASAESGGARETQYF.

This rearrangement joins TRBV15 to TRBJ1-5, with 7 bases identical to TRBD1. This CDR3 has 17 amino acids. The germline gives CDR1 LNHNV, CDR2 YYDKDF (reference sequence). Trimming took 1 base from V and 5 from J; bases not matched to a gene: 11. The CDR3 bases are TGTGCCACCAGCAGAGGTCAGGGTAGGGGGCAAGATCAGCCCCAGCATTTT. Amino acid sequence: CATSRGQGRGQDQPQHF.

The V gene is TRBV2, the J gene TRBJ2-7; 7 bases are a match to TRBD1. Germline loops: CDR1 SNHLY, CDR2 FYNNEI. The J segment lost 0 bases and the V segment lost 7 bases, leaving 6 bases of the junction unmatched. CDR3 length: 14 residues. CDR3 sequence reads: CASTRQGNSYEQYF. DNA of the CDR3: TGTGCCAGCACCAGACAGGGCAACTCCTACGAGCAGTACTTC.

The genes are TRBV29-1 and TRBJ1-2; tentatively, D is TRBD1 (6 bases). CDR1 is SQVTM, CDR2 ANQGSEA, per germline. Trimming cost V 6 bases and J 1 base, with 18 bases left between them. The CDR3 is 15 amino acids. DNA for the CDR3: TGCAGCGTCCAACGGAGACAGGAACTTAACTATGGCTACACCTTC. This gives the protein CSVQRRQELNYGYTF.

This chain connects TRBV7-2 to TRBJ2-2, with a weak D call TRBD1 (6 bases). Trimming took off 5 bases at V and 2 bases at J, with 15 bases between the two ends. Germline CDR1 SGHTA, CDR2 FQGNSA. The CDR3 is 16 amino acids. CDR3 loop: CASSQRTDINTGELFF. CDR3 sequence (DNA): TGTGCCAGCAGCCAGCGGACAGACATAAACACCGGGGAGCTGTTTTTT.

CDR3 nucleotide sequence: TGCGCCAGCAGCCACTCAATGGGACAGGGGTTCACTGAAGCTTTCTTT. It codes for CASSHSMGQGFTEAFF. The V and J genes are TRBV4-1 and TRBJ1-1; 10 bases fit TRBD1. With 3 bases clipped from V and 4 bases from J, the junction kept 8 bases outside the gene matches. Looked up from germline, CDR1 is MGHRA and CDR2 is YSYEKL. The CDR3 loop spans 16 amino acids.

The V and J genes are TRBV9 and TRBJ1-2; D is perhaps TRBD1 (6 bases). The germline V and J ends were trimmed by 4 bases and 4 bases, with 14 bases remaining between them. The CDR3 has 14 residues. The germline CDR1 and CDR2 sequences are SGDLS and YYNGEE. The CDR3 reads CASSPETGSYGYTF. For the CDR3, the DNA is TGTGCCAGCAGCCCGGAAACAGGGAGCTATGGCTACACCTTC.

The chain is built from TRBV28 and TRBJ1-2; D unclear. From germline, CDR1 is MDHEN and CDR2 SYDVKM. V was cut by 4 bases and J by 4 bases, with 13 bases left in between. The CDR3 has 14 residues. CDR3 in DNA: TGTGCCAGCAGTTCAGAGGGCATCCTCTATGGCTACACCTTC. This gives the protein CASSSEGILYGYTF.

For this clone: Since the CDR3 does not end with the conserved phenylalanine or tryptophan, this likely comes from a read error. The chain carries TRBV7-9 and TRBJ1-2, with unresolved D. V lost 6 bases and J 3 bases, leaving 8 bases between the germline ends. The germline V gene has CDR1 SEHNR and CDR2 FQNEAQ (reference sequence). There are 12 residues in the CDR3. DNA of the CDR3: TGTGCCAGCAGTACGGGCGACTATGGCTACACCTCC. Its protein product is CASSTGDYGYTS.

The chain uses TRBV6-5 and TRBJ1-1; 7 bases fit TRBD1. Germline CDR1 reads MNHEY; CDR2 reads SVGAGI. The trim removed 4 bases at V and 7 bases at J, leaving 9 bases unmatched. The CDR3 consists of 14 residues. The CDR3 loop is CASSSQGVGSEAFF. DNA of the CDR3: TGTGCCAGCAGTTCCCAGGGGGTCGGGAGTGAAGCTTTCTTT.

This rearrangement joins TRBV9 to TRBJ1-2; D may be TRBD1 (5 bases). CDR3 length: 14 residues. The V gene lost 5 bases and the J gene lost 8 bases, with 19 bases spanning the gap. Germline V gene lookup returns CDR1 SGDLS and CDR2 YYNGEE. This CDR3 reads CASRDKEGWKGYTF. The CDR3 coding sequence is TGTGCCAGCAGGGACAAGGAGGGGTGGAAAGGCTACACCTTC.

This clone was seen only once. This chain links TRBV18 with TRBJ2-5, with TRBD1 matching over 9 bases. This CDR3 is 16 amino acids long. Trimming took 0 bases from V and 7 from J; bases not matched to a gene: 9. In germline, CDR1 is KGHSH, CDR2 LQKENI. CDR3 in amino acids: CASSPPGTGYLVTQYF. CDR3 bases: TGTGCCAGCTCACCACCGGGGACAGGGTATCTTGTGACCCAGTACTTC.

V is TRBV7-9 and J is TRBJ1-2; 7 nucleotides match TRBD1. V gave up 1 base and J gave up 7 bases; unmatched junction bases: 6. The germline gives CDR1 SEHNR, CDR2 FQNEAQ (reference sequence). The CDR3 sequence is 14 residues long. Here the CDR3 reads CASSLGQGPSGYTF. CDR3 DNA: TGTGCCAGCAGCTTAGGACAGGGTCCGAGTGGCTACACCTTC.

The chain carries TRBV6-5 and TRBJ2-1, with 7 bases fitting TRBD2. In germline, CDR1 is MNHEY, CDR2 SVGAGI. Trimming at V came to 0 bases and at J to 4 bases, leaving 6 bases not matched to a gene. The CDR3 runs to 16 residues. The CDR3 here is CASSYSRAGIYNEQFF. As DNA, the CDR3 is TGTGCCAGCAGTTACTCAAGAGCGGGGATTTACAATGAGCAGTTCTTC.

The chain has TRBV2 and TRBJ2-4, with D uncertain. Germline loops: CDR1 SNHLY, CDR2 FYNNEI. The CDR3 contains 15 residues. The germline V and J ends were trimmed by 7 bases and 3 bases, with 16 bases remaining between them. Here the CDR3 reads CASTSGKDGKNIQYF. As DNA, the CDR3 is TGTGCCAGCACCTCGGGTAAAGATGGCAAAAACATTCAGTACTTC.

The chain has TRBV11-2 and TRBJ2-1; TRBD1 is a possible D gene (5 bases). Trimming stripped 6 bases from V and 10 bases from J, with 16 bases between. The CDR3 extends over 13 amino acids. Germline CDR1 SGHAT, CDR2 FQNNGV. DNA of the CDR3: TGTGCCAGCAGTTCAAGCAGGGTCTACGAGCAGTTCTTC. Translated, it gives CASSSSRVYEQFF.

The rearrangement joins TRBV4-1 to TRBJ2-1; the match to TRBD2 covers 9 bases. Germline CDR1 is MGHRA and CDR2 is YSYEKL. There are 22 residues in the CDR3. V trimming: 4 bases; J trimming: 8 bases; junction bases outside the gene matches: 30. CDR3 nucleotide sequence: TGCGCCAGCAGCCCCATGGCTGGGCGACGGAGCCTTGAGCTAGCGGGAAGAGATGAGCAGTTCTTC. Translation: CASSPMAGRRSLELAGRDEQFF.

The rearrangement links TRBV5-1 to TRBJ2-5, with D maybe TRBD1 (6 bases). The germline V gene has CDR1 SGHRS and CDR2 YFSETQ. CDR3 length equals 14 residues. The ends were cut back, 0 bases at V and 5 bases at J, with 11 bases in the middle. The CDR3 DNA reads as TGCGCCAGCAGCTTGGACAGGGTCGGCGAGACCCAGTACTTC. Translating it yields CASSLDRVGETQYF.

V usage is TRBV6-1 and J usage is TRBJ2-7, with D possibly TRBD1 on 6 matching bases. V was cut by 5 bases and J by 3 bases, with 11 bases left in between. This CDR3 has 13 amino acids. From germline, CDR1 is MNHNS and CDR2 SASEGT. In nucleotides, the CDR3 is TGTGCCAGCAGTTATTCCAGGGGCTACGAGCAGTACTTC. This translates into CASSYSRGYEQYF.

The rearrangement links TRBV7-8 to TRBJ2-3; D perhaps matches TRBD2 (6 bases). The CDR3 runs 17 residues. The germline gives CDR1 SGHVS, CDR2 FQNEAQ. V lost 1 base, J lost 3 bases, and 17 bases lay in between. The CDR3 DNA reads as TGTGCCAGCAGCTTAGTCAGCGGGTGGGGCGGGACAGATACGCAGTATTTT. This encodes CASSLVSGWGGTDTQYF.